This is a list of T cell receptor beta chains from one sample in a study of response to subunit inactivated influenza vaccine. MiXCR, run by TCRdb on the RT-PCR reads, gives a single entry per CDR3 protein. Among around 480,000 distinct CDR3 sequences listed, approximately 17% were seen once. The sequenced sample was CD4+ T cells sorted from PBMCs, obtained around 25 months after vaccination. Every receptor here comes from a man aged 45 to 70 who received an inactivated influenza vaccine. Both conserved end residues are part of each CDR3.

v_gene	j_gene	CDR3aa
TRBV11-2	TRBJ2-1	CASSLDFRSSGVYNEQFF
TRBV6-2/TRBV6-3	TRBJ2-1	CASKLTGYRNEQFF
TRBV29-1	TRBJ2-7	CSVTTGSHEQYF
TRBV5-1	TRBJ2-7	CASSLTGIGEQYF
TRBV20-1	TRBJ1-5	CSVKQGNQPQHF
TRBV20-1	TRBJ1-1	CSAVGQGVGEAFF
TRBV7-2	TRBJ2-2	CASSYSGGANGELFF
TRBV29-1	TRBJ2-5	CSVTQGADLETQYF
TRBV12-3/TRBV12-4	TRBJ1-2	CASSHAGAMSGYTF
TRBV7-2	TRBJ1-1	CASSPFGQYTEAFF
TRBV12-3/TRBV12-4	TRBJ1-6	CASSFAGAGSPLHF
TRBV5-6	TRBJ2-1	CASSYFRSGGWDEQFF
TRBV7-2	TRBJ2-1	CASRPSGTVYNEQFF
TRBV24-1	TRBJ1-5	CATSDSDRVFQPQHF
TRBV4-3	TRBJ2-2	CASSQDRANTGELFF
TRBV18	TRBJ2-5	CASSPVGGLQETQYF
TRBV10-1	TRBJ2-1	CASSELGSNEQFF
TRBV5-2	TRBJ2-7	CASNRRGSYEQYF
TRBV18	TRBJ2-1	CASSPNSGSYNEQFF
TRBV4-1	TRBJ2-5	CASSQERVGETQYF
TRBV9	TRBJ2-2	CASSVAWGASNTGELFF
TRBV3-1	TRBJ2-5	CASSQDLSTPQETQYF
TRBV10-3	TRBJ2-6	CAINLGGSGANVLTF
TRBV2	TRBJ2-1	CASNRAGSNEQFF
TRBV20-1	TRBJ2-7	CSAIPDRGGYEQYF
TRBV20-1	TRBJ2-3	CSASPQGGQNSDTQYF
TRBV10-3	TRBJ2-7	CAITGTGGNEQYF
TRBV18	TRBJ2-2	CASSSGQGRTGELFF
TRBV5-1	TRBJ1-5	CASRLEPMSNQPQHF
TRBV10-3	TRBJ2-2	CAISSRGFGQTANTGELFF
TRBV6-2/TRBV6-3	TRBJ2-7	CASSAGAWRYF
TRBV28	TRBJ2-3	CASSLLAGTDTQYF
TRBV20-1	TRBJ2-1	CSAQGWTSGKVLNNEQFF
TRBV20-1	TRBJ2-1	CSAKGGLLSYNEQFF
TRBV5-1	TRBJ2-7	CTSSPHGVEQYF
TRBV12-3/TRBV12-4	TRBJ1-6	CASRGRLGRNSPLHF
TRBV4-2	TRBJ2-7	CASSQVGGRYYEQYF
TRBV2	TRBJ2-3	CASSWTGGTDTQYF
TRBV6-1	TRBJ1-5	CASSEAQGGYSNQPQHF
TRBV3-1	TRBJ2-2	CASSQTTGGTGELFF
TRBV11-2	TRBJ2-5	CASSYGGVETQYF
TRBV7-2	TRBJ1-2	CASTTYTGVNYGYTF
TRBV7-3	TRBJ2-5	CASSAGVGPQETQYF
TRBV5-1	TRBJ2-7	CASSLEGNWIHEQYF